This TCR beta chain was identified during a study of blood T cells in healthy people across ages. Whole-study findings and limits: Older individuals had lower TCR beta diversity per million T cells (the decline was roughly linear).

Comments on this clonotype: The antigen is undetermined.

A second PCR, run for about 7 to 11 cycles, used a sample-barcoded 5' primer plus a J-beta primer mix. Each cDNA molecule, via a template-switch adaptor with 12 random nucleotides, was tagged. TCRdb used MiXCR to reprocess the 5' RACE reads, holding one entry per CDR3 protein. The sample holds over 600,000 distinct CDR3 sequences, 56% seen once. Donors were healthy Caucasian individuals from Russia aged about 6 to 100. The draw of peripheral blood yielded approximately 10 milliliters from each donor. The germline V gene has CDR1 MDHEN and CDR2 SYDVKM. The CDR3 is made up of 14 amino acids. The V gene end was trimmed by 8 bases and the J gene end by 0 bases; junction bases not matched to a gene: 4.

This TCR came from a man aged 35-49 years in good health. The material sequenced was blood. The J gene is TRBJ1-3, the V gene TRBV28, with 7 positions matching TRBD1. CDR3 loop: CASGGQSSGNTIYF. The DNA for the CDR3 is TGTGCCAGCGGGGGACAGAGCTCTGGAAACACCATATATTTT.